These 28 T cell receptor beta chains share one sample of origin, sequenced in a study of early T cells in non-severe SARS-CoV-2 infection. TCRdb reprocessed the 5' RACE reads via MiXCR and lists one record per CDR3 protein. This repertoire shows 85,000 to 95,000 distinct CDR3 sequences, around 17% found once; its top ten account for 5.1%. The sample was whole blood, taken at baseline. These receptors all stem from an adult who was a healthcare worker with PCR-confirmed SARS-CoV-2 infection or an uninfected control (not recorded which).

The J gene is TRBJ2-5, the V gene TRBV7-2, with D perhaps matching TRBD1 or TRBD2 (6 bases each). Germline V gene data show CDR1 as SGHTA and CDR2 as FQGNSA. This CDR3 spans 16 amino acids. V shed 0 bases and J shed 2 bases, with 13 bases lying between them. The CDR3 loop reads CASSLAGGRGQETQYF. CDR3 sequence (DNA): TGTGCCAGCAGCTTAGCGGGAGGCAGGGGACAAGAGACCCAGTACTTC.

The chain links TRBV20-1 to TRBJ1-1; possible D gene TRBD1, 5 bases. Trimming pared 3 bases from V and 10 bases from J, leaving 15 bases between. The germline V gene encodes CDR1 DFQATT and CDR2 SNEGSKA (reference sequence). This CDR3 is built from 12 residues. This chain's CDR3 is CSASPRGYIAFF. CDR3 coding DNA: TGCAGTGCTAGCCCCCGGGGCTACATAGCTTTCTTT.

V gene TRBV7-9 combines with J gene TRBJ1-3; D remains unclear. V was pared by 5 bases and J by 0 bases, with 11 bases between. CDR1 is SEHNR, CDR2 FQNEAQ, per germline (reference sequence). This CDR3 has 15 residues. This CDR3 reads CASSQSDNSGNTIYF. The DNA of the CDR3 is TGTGCCAGCAGCCAAAGTGATAACTCTGGAAACACCATATATTTT.

This chain links TRBV6-5 with TRBJ2-5; D is uncertain. The CDR3 sequence is 13 residues long. Germline CDR1 is MNHEY and CDR2 is SVGAGI. V was trimmed by 7 bases and J by 0 bases, leaving 9 bases between them. The CDR3 DNA reads TGTGCCAGCACAGGTACAGACCAAGAGACCCAGTACTTC. It translates to CASTGTDQETQYF.

The V and J genes are TRBV28 and TRBJ1-2; perhaps TRBD1 as D (5 bases). CDR3 length: 14 amino acids. Trimming took 4 bases from V and 4 from J, leaving 13 bases between them. The germline V gene has CDR1 MDHEN and CDR2 SYDVKM. CDR3 residues: CASSSPTVSYGYTF. CDR3 DNA sequence: TGTGCCAGCAGTTCCCCGACAGTATCCTATGGCTACACCTTC.

This clonotype was counted only a few times. J is TRBJ1-2 and V is TRBV5-1; 7 bases match TRBD1. CDR3 size: 12 residues. V trimming: 4 bases; J trimming: 5 bases; junction bases outside the gene matches: 2. Germline lookup yields CDR1 SGHRS and CDR2 YFSETQ. As DNA, the CDR3 is TGCGCCAGCAGCGGGGACAGTTATGGCTACACCTTC. It specifies CASSGDSYGYTF.

This chain joins TRBV20-1 and TRBJ2-1, with D tentatively TRBD2 (6 bases). The CDR3 spans 14 residues. V lost 5 bases and J lost 6, with 17 bases in between. Germline CDR1 is DFQATT and CDR2 is SNEGSKA (reference sequence). The chain's CDR3 is CSALRDFTRNEQFF. The DNA for the CDR3 is TGCAGTGCTCTCCGGGACTTTACTCGCAATGAGCAGTTCTTC.

The rearrangement joins TRBV6-2 or TRBV6-3 to TRBJ2-1, with D perhaps matching TRBD2 (5 bases). This CDR3 is 15 amino acids long. The V and J ends lost 9 bases and 0 bases respectively, with 15 bases between them. CDR1 is MNHEY, CDR2 SVGEGT, per germline. CDR3 protein: CASSLSGPSYNEQFF. The CDR3 region has the DNA TGTGCCAGTTCTCTAAGCGGACCCTCCTACAATGAGCAGTTCTTC.

This clonotype was seen at least ten times. This sequence joins TRBV4-1 and TRBJ2-1; D unresolved. The CDR3 runs to 12 residues. V was pared by 0 bases and J by 9 bases, with 6 bases between. Per the germline V gene, CDR1 is MGHRA and CDR2 is YSYEKL. CDR3 in amino acids: CASSQDSLEQFF. The CDR3 nucleotides read TGCGCCAGCAGCCAAGATAGTCTTGAGCAGTTCTTC.

The V gene is TRBV27, the J gene TRBJ1-1; D call uncertain. Germline CDR1 MNHEY, CDR2 SMNVEV (reference sequence). The ends were cut back, 5 bases at V and 4 bases at J, with 11 bases in the middle. The CDR3 is made up of 13 amino acids. The CDR3 here is CASSVTRTTEAFF. The CDR3 coding sequence is TGTGCCAGCAGTGTGACCCGGACCACTGAAGCTTTCTTT.

V is TRBV28 and J is TRBJ1-3; 9 bases align to TRBD1. V lost 3 bases and J lost 1; bases outside the gene matches: 10. The germline V gene has CDR1 MDHEN and CDR2 SYDVKM. The CDR3 is made up of 18 amino acids. The CDR3 loop reads CASSLAGTGRSSGNTIYF. The DNA for the CDR3 is TGTGCCAGCAGTTTGGCGGGGACAGGGAGATCATCTGGAAACACCATATATTTT.

The chain employs TRBV28 and TRBJ1-5, with 10 bases aligning to TRBD1. Germline V lookup: CDR1 MDHEN, CDR2 SYDVKM. V was pared by 4 bases and J by 7 bases, with 7 bases of the junction left unmatched. The CDR3 is 15 amino acids. This CDR3 is CASSSGQGEEQPQHF. For the CDR3, the DNA is TGTGCCAGCAGTTCAGGACAGGGGGAGGAACAGCCCCAGCATTTT.

In DNA form, the CDR3 reads TGCAGTGCCGGCGTAGCGGGAGGGCGGGATACGCAGTATTTT. This translates into CSAGVAGGRDTQYF. The genes are TRBV20-1 and TRBJ2-3; the match to TRBD2 covers 11 bases. J lost 6 bases, V lost 6 bases, and 8 bases had no gene match. CDR3 length: 14 amino acids. Germline V lookup: CDR1 DFQATT, CDR2 SNEGSKA (reference sequence).

The table lists this clonotype with a few counts. The chain carries TRBV9 and TRBJ2-1; 12 bases are a match to TRBD2. Germline V gene sequence: CDR1 SGDLS, CDR2 YYNGEE. V shed 0 bases and J 9 bases; nucleotides not matched to a gene: 4. This CDR3 comprises 15 residues. CDR3 residues: CASSVGPSGRGEQFF. The CDR3 DNA reads as TGTGCCAGCAGCGTAGGGCCTAGCGGGAGGGGTGAGCAGTTCTTC.

This clonotype was observed a few times. This sequence joins TRBV18 and TRBJ2-7; possible D gene TRBD2, 5 bases. There are 14 residues in the CDR3. V dropped 2 bases and J dropped 5 bases, with 13 bases sitting between them. CDR1 is KGHSH, CDR2 LQKENI, per germline. CDR3 DNA sequence: TGTGCCAGCTCACCAACACTAGAGGCCCACGAGCAGTACTTC. The encoded protein is CASSPTLEAHEQYF.

The chain is built from TRBV18 and TRBJ2-7; possibly TRBD1 for D (6 bases). V was shortened by 3 bases and J by 5 bases, with 14 bases between the two germline ends. CDR1 is KGHSH and CDR2 is LQKENI in the germline V gene. The CDR3 extends over 14 amino acids. The chain's CDR3 is CASSPTWGPDEQYF. The CDR3 region has the DNA TGTGCCAGCTCACCGACATGGGGGCCGGACGAGCAGTACTTC.

This clonotype has just a few counts. The chain links TRBV27 to TRBJ2-7; no reliable D call. The V end was cut by 8 bases, the J end by 4 bases, with 9 bases between. CDR1 and CDR2 (germline): MNHEY, SMNVEV (reference sequence). This CDR3 has 11 residues. The CDR3 reads CASGPQYEQYF. The CDR3 DNA follows: TGTGCCAGCGGACCGCAGTACGAGCAGTACTTC.

This clonotype turned up a few times. The V and J genes are TRBV28 and TRBJ2-3, with 7 bases fitting TRBD2. The ends lost 2 bases at V and 5 bases at J; junction bases unmatched: 7. CDR1 and CDR2 (germline): MDHEN, SYDVKM. The CDR3 sequence is 15 residues long. CDR3: CASSLAGGSKDTQYF. Here the CDR3 DNA reads TGTGCCAGCAGTTTAGCGGGCGGGAGTAAAGATACGCAGTATTTT.

The chain employs TRBV11-3 and TRBJ2-3; D unresolved. In germline, CDR1 is SGHNT, CDR2 YENEEA. V dropped 3 bases and J dropped 3 bases, with 10 bases sitting between them. The CDR3 is 14 amino acids. The CDR3 nucleotides are TGTGCCAGCAGCTTTAGTTCAGGAACAGATACGCAGTATTTT. Residues: CASSFSSGTDTQYF.

This clonotype was seen a few times. The CDR3 loop is CASSHGVSAGEGGAYEQYF. The CDR3 coding sequence is TGTGCCAGCAGCCATGGGGTCTCAGCGGGAGAAGGTGGGGCCTACGAGCAGTACTTC. The chain joins TRBV4-2 to TRBJ2-7, with 8 bases lining up with TRBD2. The CDR3 contains 19 residues. Germline V gene data show CDR1 as LGHNA and CDR2 as YNFKEQ. After removal of 3 bases from V and 2 bases from J, the junction contained 18 bases not matched to a gene.

This clonotype was seen a handful of times. V gene TRBV29-1 combines with J gene TRBJ2-7, with D uncertain. This CDR3 has 14 residues. CDR1 SQVTM and CDR2 ANQGSEA come from the germline V gene. Trimming left V 2 bases short and J 2 bases short, with 13 bases between. The CDR3 spells CSVENQESPYEQYF. CDR3 sequence (DNA): TGCAGCGTTGAAAACCAGGAATCTCCCTACGAGCAGTACTTC.

This clonotype has a handful of counts. CDR3 sequence reads: CASSRTTNTANYGYTF. In DNA, the CDR3 is TGTGCCAGCAGCAGAACGACGAATACAGCGAACTATGGCTACACCTTC. The genes are TRBV6-1 and TRBJ1-2; D gene ambiguous. The V end was cut by 6 bases, the J end by 2 bases, with 19 bases between. This CDR3 comprises 16 residues. Germline V gives CDR1 MNHNS, CDR2 SASEGT.

This clonotype was counted between two and nine times. J is TRBJ2-3 and V is TRBV12-3 or TRBV12-4; D ambiguous. There are 14 residues in the CDR3. V lost 3 bases, J lost 4 bases, and 11 bases lay in between. CDR3 in amino acids: CASSFGPDPDTQYF. The CDR3 nucleotides are TGTGCCAGCAGTTTCGGTCCAGATCCAGATACGCAGTATTTT.

This clonotype was observed a handful of times. V and J are TRBV7-8 and TRBJ1-2; a weak D match, TRBD1 (5 bases). The CDR3 is made up of 13 amino acids. Trimming left V 6 bases short and J 8 bases short, with 16 bases between. The V gene's germline CDR1 is SGHVS and CDR2 FQNEAQ. CDR3 sequence: CASSFEQGSGYTF. CDR3 nucleotides: TGTGCCAGCAGTTTTGAGCAGGGTTCCGGCTACACCTTC.

This clonotype was picked up many times. This chain joins TRBV7-3 and TRBJ2-6; D is undetermined. The CDR3 loop spans 16 amino acids. Germline loops: CDR1 SGHTA, CDR2 FQGTGA. Between the trimmed V and J ends, which lost 3 bases and 0 bases, there was a span of 9 bases. This CDR3 is CASSFGRSSGANVLTF. The CDR3 region has the DNA TGTGCCAGCAGCTTCGGACGGAGCTCTGGGGCCAACGTCCTGACTTTC.

The V gene is TRBV4-3, the J gene TRBJ2-3; the D gene could be TRBD1 or TRBD2 (6 bases each). The CDR3 contains 15 residues. V lost 1 base to trimming and J lost 9 bases, with 17 bases between them. The germline CDR1 and CDR2 sequences are LGHNA and YSLEER. This CDR3 reads CASSQGTTTQGTQYF. The CDR3, as DNA: TGCGCCAGCAGCCAAGGGACTACCACCCAGGGGACGCAGTATTTT.

The chain is built from TRBV20-1 and TRBJ2-7; 13 nucleotides line up with TRBD2. Looked up from germline, CDR1 is DFQATT and CDR2 is SNEGSKA (reference sequence). The V segment lost 8 bases and the J segment 6 bases; nucleotides outside the gene matches: 7. The CDR3 has 13 amino acids. CDR3 bases: TGCAGTACCCGACTAGCGGGAGGAGGCGAGCAGTACTTC. This codes for CSTRLAGGGEQYF.

This clonotype was recorded many times. The chain joins TRBV6-1 to TRBJ1-3; D is undetermined. This CDR3 region has 14 residues. V was shortened by 8 bases and J by 0 bases, with 11 bases between the two germline ends. CDR1 is MNHNS, CDR2 SASEGT, per germline. CDR3 sequence: CASRRLSSGNTIYF. CDR3 sequence (DNA): TGTGCCAGCCGAAGGCTCAGCTCTGGAAACACCATATATTTT.